In its sample, the clone carrying this T cell receptor (beta chain) was seen a few times. Its antigen remains unidentified. Aged 18 to 65, the patients had hyperthyroidism that was newly diagnosed and had lasted under 2 months. A patient was excluded if there was uncontrolled infection, other autoimmune disease, pregnancy or lactation. Thyroid ultrasound and orbital computed tomography, with clinical symptoms and serum thyroxine and TRAb, informed diagnoses. From RNA transcripts, TCR beta CDR3 regions were amplified. With the HTBI primer set, the TCR CDR3 went through a first round of RT-PCR. TCRdb independently ran MiXCR on the multiplex PCR reads; one entry per CDR3 protein. The sample carries roughly 200,000 distinct CDR3 sequences, about 15% recorded once. Germline assignment: CDR1 LNHDA and CDR2 SQIVND (reference sequence). This CDR3 is 15 amino acids long. V shed 5 bases and J shed 7 bases, with 20 bases lying between them.

This specimen comes from a study of T cells in Graves' hyperthyroidism and ophthalmopathy. General observations from the study: Model output signaled ophthalmopathy a median around 5.9 months ahead of onset.

This chain uses TRBV19 with TRBJ1-2; D might be TRBD1 (5 bases). Material: blood. The clonotype was recovered from a woman between 50 and 59 years old with Graves' hyperthyroidism. The CDR3 sequence is CASSSGTARQAGYTF. CDR3 nucleotides: TGTGCCAGTAGTTCCGGGACGGCGAGACAAGCTGGCTACACCTTC. Based on the CDR3 plus reference TRBV19 and TRBJ1-2, the full variable domain is DGGITQSPKYLFRKEGQNVTLSCEQNLNHDAMYWYRQDPGQGLRLIYYSQIVNDFQKGDIAEGYSVSREKKESFPLTVTSAQKNPTAFYLCASSSGTARQAGYTFGSGTRLTVV.